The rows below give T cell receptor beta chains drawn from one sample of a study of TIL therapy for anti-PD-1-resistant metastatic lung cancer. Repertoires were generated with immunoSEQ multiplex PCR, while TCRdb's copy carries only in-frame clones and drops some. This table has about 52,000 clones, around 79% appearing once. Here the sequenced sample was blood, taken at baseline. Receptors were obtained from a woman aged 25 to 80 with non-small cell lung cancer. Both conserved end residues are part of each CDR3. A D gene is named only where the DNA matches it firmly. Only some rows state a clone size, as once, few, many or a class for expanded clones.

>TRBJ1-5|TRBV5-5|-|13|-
TGTGCCAGCAGCTCACAGGGCCCTCAGCCCCAGCATTTT
CASSSQGPQPQHF
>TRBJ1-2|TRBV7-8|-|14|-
TGTGCCAGCAGCTTAGGGGTTAGAAACTATGGCTACACCTTC
CASSLGVRNYGYTF
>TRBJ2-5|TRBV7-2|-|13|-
TGTGCCAGCAGCTTCTCCATACAAGAGACCCAGTACTTC
CASSFSIQETQYF
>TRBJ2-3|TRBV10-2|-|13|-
TGCGCCAGCAGGCCAGGGTCGGCAGATACGCAGTATTTT
CASRPGSADTQYF
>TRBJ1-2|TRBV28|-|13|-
TGTGCCAGCAGTTTATCGGTCGGGTGGGGCTACACCTTC
CASSLSVGWGYTF
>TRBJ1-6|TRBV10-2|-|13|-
TGCGCCAGCATGGGGACACCCTCGGAGGCCCTCCACTTT
CASMGTPSEALHF
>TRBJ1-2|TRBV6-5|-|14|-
TGTGCCAGCACCCCCAGGGGTTTCTACTATGGCTACACCTTC
CASTPRGFYYGYTF
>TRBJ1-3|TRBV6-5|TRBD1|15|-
TGTGCCAGCAGTTCCCCCGGGACAGGGGAAAACACCATATATTTT
CASSSPGTGENTIYF
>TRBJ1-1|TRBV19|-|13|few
TGTGCCAGTAGTATAAGGAGGAACACTGAAGCTTTCTTT
CASSIRRNTEAFF
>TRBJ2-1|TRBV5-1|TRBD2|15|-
TGCGCCAGCAGCTTCACTAGCGGGATTCCATATGAGCAGTTCTTC
CASSFTSGIPYEQFF
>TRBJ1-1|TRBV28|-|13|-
TGTGCCAGCAGTTCCGGGGCGCTTAGTGAAGCTTTCTTT
CASSSGALSEAFF
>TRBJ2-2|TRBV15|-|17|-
TGTGCCACCAGCGAATTTCGGCGGAGCCCGAACACCGGGGAGCTGTTTTTT
CATSEFRRSPNTGELFF
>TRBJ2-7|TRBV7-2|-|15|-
TGTGCCAGCAGCTTCGGGCTTCCAGCTTACTACGAGCAGTACTTC
CASSFGLPAYYEQYF
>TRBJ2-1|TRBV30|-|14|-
TGTGCCTGGAGTGAACGGGACTTATGGAATGAGCAGTTCTTC
CAWSERDLWNEQFF
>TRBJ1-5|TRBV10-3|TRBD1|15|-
TGTGCCATCAGTGACCGCGACAGGGGGAATCAGCCCCAGCATTTT
CAISDRDRGNQPQHF
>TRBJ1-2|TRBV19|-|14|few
TGTGCCAGTAGTATTTCCCCCGAAAACTATGGCTACACCTTC
CASSISPENYGYTF
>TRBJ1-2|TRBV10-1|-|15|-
TGCGCCAGCAGTGAGCGGGCGGAATCTAACTATGGCTACACCTTC
CASSERAESNYGYTF
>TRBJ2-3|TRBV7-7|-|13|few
TGTGCCAGCAGCTTAGCGCCTGGCGATACGCAGTATTTT
CASSLAPGDTQYF
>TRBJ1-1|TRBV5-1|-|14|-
TGCGCCAGCAGCTTGCGGACAGCCAACACTGAAGCTTTCTTT
CASSLRTANTEAFF
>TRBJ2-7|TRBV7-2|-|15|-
TGTGCCAGCAGCCCCGGATTTAGCAAACACTACGAGCAGTACTTC
CASSPGFSKHYEQYF
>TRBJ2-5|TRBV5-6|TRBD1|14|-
TGTGCCAGCAGCTTGGTAGACAGGGGGGAGACCCAGTACTTC
CASSLVDRGETQYF
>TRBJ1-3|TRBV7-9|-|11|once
TGTGCCAGCAGCCTCAGGAACACCATATATTTT
CASSLRNTIYF
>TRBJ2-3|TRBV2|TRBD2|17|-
TGTGCCAGCAGTGAAGAGGTAGCGGGAACGGTGACAGATACGCAGTATTTT
CASSEEVAGTVTDTQYF
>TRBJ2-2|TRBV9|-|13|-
TGTGCCAGCAGCGTAGACGGCGGCGGGGAGCTGTTTTTT
CASSVDGGGELFF
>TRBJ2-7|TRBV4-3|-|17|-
TGCGCCAGCAGCCAAGATAGTAAGGGGAGGCTTGCCTACGAGCAGTACTTC
CASSQDSKGRLAYEQYF
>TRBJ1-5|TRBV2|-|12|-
TGTGCCAGCATGCTGGAGAATCAGCCCCAGCATTTT
CASMLENQPQHF
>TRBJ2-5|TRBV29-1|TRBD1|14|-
TGCAGTGTTAGGGGGCTTAGGACCCCTGAGACCCAGTACTTC
CSVRGLRTPETQYF
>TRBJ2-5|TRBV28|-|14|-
TGTGCCAGCAGCCCCCCGGGGCTCCAAGAGACCCAGTACTTC
CASSPPGLQETQYF
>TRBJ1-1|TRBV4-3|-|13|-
TGCGCCAGCAGCCAATATTCAGGTACTGAAGCTTTCTTT
CASSQYSGTEAFF
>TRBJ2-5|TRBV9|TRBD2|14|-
TGTGCCAGCAGCGGGGCTAGCGGTCAAGAGACCCAGTACTTC
CASSGASGQETQYF
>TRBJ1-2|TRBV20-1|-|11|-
TGCAGTGCTAGTATGCCCCCCGGCTACACCTTC
CSASMPPGYTF
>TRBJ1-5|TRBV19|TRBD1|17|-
TGTGCCAGTAGTATAGATTGGACAGGGGACGCGCATCAGCCCCAGCATTTT
CASSIDWTGDAHQPQHF
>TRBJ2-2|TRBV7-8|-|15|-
TGTGCCAGCAGCCCCGGAGGGGGCGACACCGGGGAGCTGTTTTTT
CASSPGGGDTGELFF
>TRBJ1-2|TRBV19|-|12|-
TGTGCCAGTAGGGAACTTAGCTATGGCTACACCTTT
CASRELSYGYTF
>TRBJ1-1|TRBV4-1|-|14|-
TGCGCCAGCAGCTACCGGGACCTGGGGGCTGAAGCTTTCTTT
CASSYRDLGAEAFF
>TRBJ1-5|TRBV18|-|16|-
TGTGCCAGCTCACCCACGATGGGCTTGAGCAATCAGCCCCAGCATTTT
CASSPTMGLSNQPQHF
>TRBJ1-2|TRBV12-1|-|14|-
TGTGCCAGCAGCTTTGATTTGCCGTTCCCGTGCTACACCTTC
CASSFDLPFPCYTF
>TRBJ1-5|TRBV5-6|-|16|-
TGTGCCAGCAGCCCCACAGAGACCTCATATAATCAGCCCCAGCATTTT
CASSPTETSYNQPQHF
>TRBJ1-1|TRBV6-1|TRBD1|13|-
TGTGCCAGCAGGGGGACAGTGAACACTGAAGCTTTCTTT
CASRGTVNTEAFF
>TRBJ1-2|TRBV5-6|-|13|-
TGTGCCAGCACCCTGGGGCAGGGGTATGGCTACACCTTC
CASTLGQGYGYTF
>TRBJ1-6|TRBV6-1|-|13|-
TGTGCCAGCAGTGAAGCCGGTCGTACACCCCTCCACTTT
CASSEAGRTPLHF
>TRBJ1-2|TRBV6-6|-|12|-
TGTGCCAGCAGCAAACCAAGCGGTGGCTACACCTTC
CASSKPSGGYTF
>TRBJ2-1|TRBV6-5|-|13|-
TGTGCCAGCAGCCCTGGGGCGCCCAATGAGCAGTTCTTC
CASSPGAPNEQFF
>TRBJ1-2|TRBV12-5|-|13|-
TGTGCTAGTGGTTTAGGAGTTTCGGGAAGCTACACCTTC
CASGLGVSGSYTF
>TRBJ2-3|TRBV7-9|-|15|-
TGTGCCAGCAGTTCTTACCTGGACAACACAGATACGCAGTATTTT
CASSSYLDNTDTQYF
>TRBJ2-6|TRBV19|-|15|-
TGTGCCAGTAGTATAAACCACTCTGGGGCCAACGTCCTGACTTTC
CASSINHSGANVLTF
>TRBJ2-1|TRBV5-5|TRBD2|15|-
TGTGCCAGCAGCTTTGAAGCCGGGACTAGAGGGACGGCGATCTTC
CASSFEAGTRGTAIF
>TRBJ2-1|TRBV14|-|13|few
TGTGCCAGCAGCCGGGACTGGTCGGATGAGCAGTTCTTC
CASSRDWSDEQFF
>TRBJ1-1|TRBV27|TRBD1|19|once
TGTGCCAGCAGTTTATCGGCGAAACAGGGGGCGCAATGGAACACTGAAGCTTTCTTT
CASSLSAKQGAQWNTEAFF
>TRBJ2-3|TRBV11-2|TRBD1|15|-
TGTGCCAGCAGCTTAACCAATACAGGGGGCGGTACGCAGTATTTT
CASSLTNTGGGTQYF
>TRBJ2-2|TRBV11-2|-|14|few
TGTGCCAGCAGCTTAGGGCAAGACACCGGGGAGCTGTTTTTT
CASSLGQDTGELFF
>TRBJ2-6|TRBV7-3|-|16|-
TGTGCCAGCAGCCCAGGGACAATCTCTGGGGCCAACGTCCTGACTTTC
CASSPGTISGANVLTF
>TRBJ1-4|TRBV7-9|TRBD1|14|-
TGTGCCAGCAGCATTGGGACAGGGGGCGAAAAACTGTTTTTT
CASSIGTGGEKLFF
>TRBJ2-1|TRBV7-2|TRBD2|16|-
TGTGCCAGCAGCTCTCCGGGACTAGCGTTAAGGAATGAGCAGTTCTTC
CASSSPGLALRNEQFF
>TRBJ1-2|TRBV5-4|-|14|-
TGTGCCAGCACCTCGATACAGGGTAGCTATGGCTACACCTTC
CASTSIQGSYGYTF
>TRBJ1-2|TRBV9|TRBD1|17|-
TGTGCCAGCAGCGTAGCTACGAAGACAGGGTCTGACTATGGCTACACCTTC
CASSVATKTGSDYGYTF
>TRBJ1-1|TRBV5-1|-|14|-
TGCGCCAGCAGCTTGGAACAGGGCGGCACTGAAGCTTTCTTT
CASSLEQGGTEAFF
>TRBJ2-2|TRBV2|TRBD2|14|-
TGTGCCAGCAGTTTTACTAGCGGCACCGGGGAGCTGTTTTTT
CASSFTSGTGELFF
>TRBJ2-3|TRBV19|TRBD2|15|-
TGTGCCAGTAGTATAGCTGGCGGGAGTACAGATACGCAGTATTTT
CASSIAGGSTDTQYF
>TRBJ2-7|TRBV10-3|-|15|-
TGTGCCATCAGTGACCCAAACCCCCGAAGGAGCGAGCAGTACTTC
CAISDPNPRRSEQYF